A selection of T cell receptor beta chains follows, all from one sample in a study of cytotoxic CD8 clonotypes in ibrutinib-treated CLL. The repertoire was sequenced with immunoSEQ multiplex PCR; TCRdb's copy has only in-frame clones and lacks some. This table holds some 150,000 clones, approximately 80% found once. Source: PBMCs, taken after 12 months of ibrutinib treatment. The receptors here all came from a human donor with chronic lymphocytic leukemia. The CDR3 runs from the conserved cysteine through the conserved F or W. The order of the fields is J gene, clone size, D gene, V gene, CDR3 DNA, CDR3 protein. The D gene is left open where the match is weak. The size field is filled for only some rows; it gives once, few, many or a size class.

>TRBJ2-3|NA|NA|TRBV7-2
TGTGCCAGCAGCTTAGAATCTCCAGATACGCAGTATTTT
CASSLESPDTQYF
>TRBJ2-1|NA|TRBD2|TRBV9
TGTGCCAGCAGCGTAGCCGGGAGGGCCCACAATGAGCAGTTCTTC
CASSVAGRAHNEQFF
>TRBJ1-2|few|NA|TRBV30
TGTGCCTGGAGGGCGAGATTAGCTAACTATGGCTACACCTTC
CAWRARLANYGYTF
>TRBJ2-7|NA|NA|TRBV9
TGTGCCAGCAGCGTAGAACTAACTCGTGAGCAGTACTTC
CASSVELTREQYF
>TRBJ2-2|NA|NA|TRBV2
TGTGCCAGCAGTGATGGTCGGGTAGCAAGCACCGGGGAGCTGTTTTTT
CASSDGRVASTGELFF
>TRBJ1-5|few|TRBD1|TRBV10-2
TGCGCCAGCAGGGAGACAGGGTACGATCAGCCCCAGCATTTT
CASRETGYDQPQHF
>TRBJ1-1|NA|NA|TRBV5-1
TGCGCCAGCAGCTTGGAACCTAACACTGAAGCTTTCTTT
CASSLEPNTEAFF
>TRBJ2-5|once|NA|TRBV4-1
TGCGCCAGCAGCCACCCGCGGGAGACCCAGTACTTC
CASSHPRETQYF
>TRBJ2-3|NA|TRBD2|TRBV20-1
TGCAGTGCTAGTGCGGGGGTGGGGCAGTATTTT
CSASAGVGQYF
>TRBJ2-7|NA|TRBD2|TRBV11-2
TGTGCCAGCACCCTAGCCCCGGGAGGTCTCGACGAGCAGTACTTC
CASTLAPGGLDEQYF
>TRBJ2-3|NA|NA|TRBV14
TGTGCCAGCAGCTCGACTAGTGTGGATACGCAGTATTTT
CASSSTSVDTQYF
>TRBJ2-7|once|NA|TRBV6-1
TGTGCCAGCAGTGAAGTTCGAACATGGTACGAGCAGTACTTC
CASSEVRTWYEQYF
>TRBJ2-1|NA|NA|TRBV28
TGTGCCAGCAGTTTTCCAGGGCCCTATCCCTACAATGAGCAGTTCTTC
CASSFPGPYPYNEQFF
>TRBJ2-3|NA|NA|TRBV7-9
TGTGCCAGCAGCTTGTACGTAGATACGCAGTATTTT
CASSLYVDTQYF
>TRBJ2-7|NA|NA|TRBV10-1
TGCGCCAGCAGTGAGTCTCTCCAATCCTACGAGCAGTACTTC
CASSESLQSYEQYF
>TRBJ1-3|NA|TRBD1|TRBV19
TGTGCCAGTAGTACCGCCGGGACAGGGACTGGAAACACCATATATTTT
CASSTAGTGTGNTIYF
>TRBJ1-1|NA|NA|TRBV5-1
TGCGCCAGCAGCCCGTACACGGACACTGAAGCTTTCTTT
CASSPYTDTEAFF
>TRBJ2-1|NA|TRBD2|TRBV7-8
TGTGCCAGCAGCCCCTATAAGGCTAGCGGGAGAATGAGGAGGTCCTACAATGAGCAGTTCTTC
CASSPYKASGRMRRSYNEQFF
>TRBJ2-5|NA|NA|TRBV4-3
TGCGCCAGCAGCCAAGATACGGACAGCCAAGAGACCCAGTACTTC
CASSQDTDSQETQYF
>TRBJ1-1|few|TRBD1|TRBV7-9
TGTGCCAGCAGCCCCGGGACAGCCGTGGGCACTGAAGCTTTCTTT
CASSPGTAVGTEAFF
>TRBJ2-6|NA|NA|TRBV29-1
TGCGGAATCCAATCTGGGGCCAACGTCCTGACTTTC
CGIQSGANVLTF
>TRBJ2-7|once|TRBD2|TRBV13
TGTGCCAGCAGCAGACTAGCGGGCTCCTACGAGCAGTACTTC
CASSRLAGSYEQYF
>TRBJ1-2|NA|NA|TRBV6-1
TGTGCCAGCAGTTATGACCGGCTCGATGGCTACACCTTC
CASSYDRLDGYTF
>TRBJ2-4|NA|TRBD2|TRBV27
TGTGCCAGCAGTCCCTTGGCGGGAGAAAACATTCAGTACTTC
CASSPLAGENIQYF
>TRBJ2-7|NA|NA|TRBV19
TGTGCCAGTAGTATAGACCGGGACAACTCCTACGAGCAGTACTTC
CASSIDRDNSYEQYF
>TRBJ2-2|NA|NA|TRBV6-6
TGTGCCAGCAGCTACTGGCGGACGGTGAACACCGGGGAGCTGTTTTTT
CASSYWRTVNTGELFF
>TRBJ2-7|NA|NA|TRBV19
TGTGCCAGTAGTATACCCTTTCCACCCTACGAGCAGTACTTC
CASSIPFPPYEQYF
>TRBJ2-2|NA|TRBD2|TRBV27
TGTGCCAGCAGTTTTGGGACTAGCGGGAGTTGGACCGGGGAGCTGTTTTTT
CASSFGTSGSWTGELFF
>TRBJ2-7|NA|NA|TRBV27
TGTGCCAGCAGTTTGGGGACTCGAAGCTACGAGCAGTACTTC
CASSLGTRSYEQYF
>TRBJ2-1|once|TRBD1|TRBV5-4
TGTGCCAGCAGCTGGGACAGGGGGCAGGCTGAGCAGTTCTTC
CASSWDRGQAEQFF
>TRBJ2-3|NA|NA|TRBV4-2
TGTGCCAGCAGCCAAGGGCAGGTCATCACAGATACGCAGTATTTT
CASSQGQVITDTQYF
>TRBJ2-1|NA|TRBD2|TRBV2
TGTGCCAGCAGTGAATTCAGGCTAGCGGGAGGACGTGGTGAGCAGTTCTTC
CASSEFRLAGGRGEQFF
>TRBJ2-7|once|NA|TRBV6-4
TGTGCCAGCAAAGAAAGAAAGGGGGTCACCTACGAGCAGTACTTC
CASKERKGVTYEQYF
>TRBJ2-3|NA|NA|TRBV28
TGTGCCAGCAGTTTGGGGGCGTCCACAGATACGCAGTATTTT
CASSLGASTDTQYF
>TRBJ1-1|NA|NA|TRBV25-1
TGTGCCAGCAGGGACAGAGGGGGAAACACTGAAGCTTTCTTT
CASRDRGGNTEAFF
>TRBJ2-1|NA|NA|TRBV4-1
TGCGCCAGCAGCCAAGGGGGCTGGGGGACCTACAATGAGCAGTTCTTC
CASSQGGWGTYNEQFF
>TRBJ2-1|NA|TRBD2|TRBV5-1
TGCGCCAGCAGCTTCCTAGCGGACTCCTACAATGAGCAGTTCTTC
CASSFLADSYNEQFF
>TRBJ2-7|NA|NA|TRBV4-2
TGTGCCAGCAGCCACGGGGACGGGATCTACGAGCAGTACTTC
CASSHGDGIYEQYF
>TRBJ1-2|NA|NA|TRBV6-1
TGTGCCAGCAGTGAAGCCTGGGGAGGCTATGGCTACACCTTC
CASSEAWGGYGYTF
>TRBJ1-2|NA|NA|TRBV7-9
TGTGCCAGCAGCTTAGTAGAGAACTATGGCTACACCTTC
CASSLVENYGYTF
>TRBJ1-1|NA|NA|TRBV19
TGTGCCAGTAGTTCCCGGGACACTGAAGCTTTCTTT
CASSSRDTEAFF
>TRBJ1-5|few|NA|TRBV15
TGTGCCACCAGTGACAGGAATCAGCCCCAGCATTTT
CATSDRNQPQHF
>TRBJ1-2|NA|TRBD1|TRBV7-9
TGTGCCAGCAGTCGGTTTGGACAGGGGACTTCAAACTATGGCTACACCTTC
CASSRFGQGTSNYGYTF
>TRBJ2-3|NA|TRBD2|TRBV9
TGTGCCAGCAGCGTAACGGGAGGGCTTTCTGATACGCAGTATTTT
CASSVTGGLSDTQYF
>TRBJ2-2|NA|TRBD1|TRBV7-2
TGTGCCAGCAGCTTGATGTCAGGGGGCCCCGGGGAGCTGTTTTTT
CASSLMSGGPGELFF
>TRBJ2-7|NA|TRBD2|TRBV15
TGTGCCACCAGCAGAGATCCTCGCGGGAGGGCCAGAGAGCAGTACTTC
CATSRDPRGRAREQYF
>TRBJ2-3|NA|NA|TRBV7-9
TGTGCCAGCAGCCCCGACACAGATACGCAGTATTTT
CASSPDTDTQYF
>TRBJ1-2|NA|TRBD1|TRBV9
TGTGCCAGCAGCATTCTACAGGGGGCAGGGTATGGCTACACCTTC
CASSILQGAGYGYTF
>TRBJ2-1|NA|NA|TRBV5-1
TGCGCCAGCAGCAGACAAAGCTCCTACAATGAGCAGTTCTTC
CASSRQSSYNEQFF
>TRBJ2-4|NA|NA|TRBV19
TGTGCCAGTAGTATTGGACGCCTCAGGGTCAAAAACATTCAGTACTTC
CASSIGRLRVKNIQYF
>TRBJ1-1|NA|NA|TRBV7-3
TGTGCCAGCAGCTTTCTGGCGAACACTGAAGCTTTCTTT
CASSFLANTEAFF
>TRBJ1-1|NA|TRBD1|TRBV7-6
TGTGCCAGCAGCTCTGGAAGGGGACAGCCGAACACTGAAGCTTTCTTT
CASSSGRGQPNTEAFF
>TRBJ2-3|NA|NA|TRBV11-3
TGTGCCAGCAGCCTCATGGGCCTCGAGGGAGATACGCAGTATTTT
CASSLMGLEGDTQYF